Shown below are 5 T cell receptor beta chains from a single sample sequenced in a study of blood T cell repertoires in COVID-19. Produced via immunoSEQ multiplex PCR; TCRdb's table is partial and in-frame only. The data hold 200,000 or so clones, with 86% observed a single time. The sequencing sample was made of PBMCs or T cells enriched from blood (not recorded which). These receptor sequences come from a woman aged 40 to 49 with acute COVID-19.

The chain has TRBV5-8 and TRBJ1-4, with 12 nucleotides matching TRBD1. Germline loops: CDR1 SGHTS, CDR2 YDEGEE. Trimming cost V 4 bases and J 11 bases; bases outside gene matches: 15. The CDR3 loop spans 17 amino acids. The CDR3 coding sequence is TGTGCCAGCAGCCCAAGAACACCGGGACAGGGGGCCGGTAAACTGTTTTTT. It codes for CASSPRTPGQGAGKLFF.

The chain couples TRBV10-3 to TRBJ1-1, with D possibly matching TRBD1 (6 bases). Trimming removed 9 bases from V and 1 base from J, with 12 bases in between. Germline loops: CDR1 ENHRY, CDR2 SYGVKD. The CDR3 is made up of 13 amino acids. Written as DNA, the CDR3 is TGTGCCATAACGACAGGTCGGAACACTGAAGCTTTCTTT. It codes for CAITTGRNTEAFF.

The chain couples TRBV27 to TRBJ2-7, with TRBD1 matching over 8 bases. Looked up from germline, CDR1 is MNHEY and CDR2 is SMNVEV (reference sequence). The CDR3 has 15 amino acids. Trimming at V came to 4 bases and at J to 2 bases, leaving 7 bases not matched to a gene. The CDR3 region is CASSSTGDEAYEQYF. As DNA, the CDR3 is TGTGCCAGCAGTTCGACAGGGGACGAAGCCTACGAGCAGTACTTC.

The chain combines TRBV7-3 with TRBJ2-5; 11 positions match TRBD2. The CDR3 has 16 amino acids. Germline assignment: CDR1 SGHTA and CDR2 FQGTGA. J was trimmed by 5 bases and V by 1 base; bases with no gene match: 6. The CDR3 is CASSLIASGGLETQYF. The DNA of the CDR3 is TGTGCCAGCAGCTTAATCGCTAGCGGGGGGCTCGAGACCCAGTACTTC.

This clone came up once. This chain connects TRBV19 to TRBJ1-2, with a weak D call TRBD1 (5 bases). CDR1 LNHDA and CDR2 SQIVND come from the germline V gene (reference sequence). V lost 3 bases, J lost 8 bases, and 22 bases lay in between. The CDR3 loop spans 16 amino acids. DNA of the CDR3: TGTGCCAGTAGTATGATCGGGGGGGTCCCCCCACACGGCTACACCTTC. It is translated as CASSMIGGVPPHGYTF.